The rows below give T cell receptor beta chains drawn from one sample of a study of spatial heterogeneity in lung cancer. TCRdb fed the 5' RACE reads into MiXCR, producing one record per CDR3 protein. Seen here are 25,000 or so distinct CDR3 sequences, 4.7% observed once, and the top ten hold around 5.2%. The material sequenced was PBMCs, taken at surgery. These receptors were collected from a male donor with early-stage non-small cell lung cancer. The CDR3 runs from the conserved cysteine through the conserved F or W. The order of the fields is clone size, J gene, D gene, V gene, CDR3 protein, CDR3 DNA. The D gene is left open where the match is weak. Expanded clones get a size class; other rows say once, few or many, or leave the size out.

>many|TRBJ2-5|TRBD1|TRBV5-1
CASSLAGTGSETQYF
TGCGCCAGCAGCTTGGCGGGGACAGGGTCGGAGACCCAGTACTTC
>few|TRBJ1-1|-|TRBV27
CASSFVQNTEAFF
TGTGCCAGCAGTTTCGTTCAGAACACTGAAGCTTTCTTT
>many|TRBJ1-1|TRBD1|TRBV29-1
CSVAGGGREAFF
TGCAGCGTTGCAGGAGGGGGCAGGGAAGCTTTCTTT
>many|TRBJ2-3|TRBD2|TRBV5-1
CASSPERGDTQYF
TGCGCCAGCAGCCCGGAGCGGGGGGATACGCAGTATTTT
>many|TRBJ2-3|-|TRBV18
CASSPTRDGISTDTQYF
TGTGCCAGCTCACCAACCCGGGACGGGATTAGCACAGATACGCAGTATTTT
>-|TRBJ1-1|TRBD1|TRBV5-4
CASSPGQGGEAFF
TGTGCCAGCAGCCCCGGACAGGGGGGGGAAGCTTTCTTT
>many|TRBJ1-5|TRBD1|TRBV28
CASIPGTGPVPQHF
TGTGCCAGCATCCCCGGGACAGGGCCCGTGCCCCAGCATTTT
>many|TRBJ2-5|-|TRBV3-1
CASSQVGKTQYF
TGTGCCAGCAGCCAAGTCGGGAAGACCCAGTACTTC
>-|TRBJ2-5|-|TRBV18
CASSPLGLAPKETQYF
TGTGCCAGCTCACCTCTGGGGCTAGCGCCTAAAGAGACCCAGTACTTC
>many|TRBJ2-1|-|TRBV7-2
CASSWDGTVSSYNEQFF
TGTGCCAGCAGCTGGGATGGGACCGTGAGCTCCTACAATGAGCAGTTCTTC
>many|TRBJ2-7|TRBD1|TRBV12-3/TRBV12-4
CASSAWTGGNEQYF
TGTGCCAGCAGTGCATGGACAGGGGGCAACGAGCAGTACTTC
>few|TRBJ2-5|TRBD2|TRBV6-6
CASSGGGLATQYF
TGTGCCAGCAGTGGGGGGGGGTTGGCGACCCAGTACTTC
>many|TRBJ1-2|-|TRBV12-3/TRBV12-4
CASSLSNNYGYTF
TGTGCCAGCAGTCTTAGTAATAACTATGGCTACACCTTC
>many|TRBJ2-1|-|TRBV11-2
CASSSTGSNEQFF
TGTGCCAGCAGCTCCACCGGGAGCAATGAGCAGTTCTTC
>many|TRBJ2-4|-|TRBV6-6
CASLRGGAKNIQYF
TGTGCCAGCTTACGCGGTGGGGCCAAAAACATTCAGTACTTC
>many|TRBJ1-5|-|TRBV6-2/TRBV6-3
CASSSLTANSNQPQHF
TGTGCCAGCAGCAGTTTGACCGCTAATAGCAATCAGCCCCAGCATTTT
>many|TRBJ2-1|-|TRBV5-1
CASSLDERPGYNEQFF
TGCGCCAGCAGCTTGGATGAGCGCCCCGGGTACAATGAGCAGTTCTTC
>medium-sized|TRBJ2-5|-|TRBV29-1
CSVRGAGEETQYF
TGCAGCGTCCGCGGGGCAGGGGAAGAGACCCAGTACTTC
>many|TRBJ1-6|TRBD1|TRBV6-2/TRBV6-3
CASSYQGQIPLHF
TGTGCCAGCAGTTACCAGGGACAGATTCCCCTCCACTTT
>many|TRBJ2-7|TRBD2|TRBV6-2/TRBV6-3
CASRASGRMAYEQYF
TGTGCCAGCAGGGCGAGCGGGAGAATGGCCTACGAGCAGTACTTC
>medium-sized|TRBJ2-7|TRBD1|TRBV28
CASTIQGDEQYF
TGTGCCAGCACCATACAGGGGGACGAGCAGTACTTC
>many|TRBJ2-7|-|TRBV6-5
CASSREAGTGEQYF
TGTGCCAGCAGTCGTGAGGCAGGGACGGGCGAGCAGTACTTC
>-|TRBJ2-3|TRBD2|TRBV15
CATSREASGNTDTQYF
TGTGCCACCAGCAGAGAGGCTAGCGGGAACACAGATACGCAGTATTTT
>-|TRBJ2-4|-|TRBV7-9
CASSLAYRGPKNIQYF
TGTGCCAGCAGCTTAGCTTATAGAGGGCCCAAAAACATTCAGTACTTC
>many|TRBJ2-1|TRBD2|TRBV2
CASSSGTSGGEQFF
TGTGCCAGCAGTTCCGGGACTAGCGGCGGTGAGCAGTTCTTC
>many|TRBJ2-5|-|TRBV7-7
CASSLTREETQYF
TGTGCTAGCAGCTTGACCCGGGAGGAGACCCAGTACTTC
>many|TRBJ1-6|-|TRBV7-2
CASSYHSYNSPLHF
TGTGCCAGCAGCTACCACTCCTATAATTCACCCCTCCACTTT
>many|TRBJ2-7|TRBD1|TRBV28
CASSFRRGRLEQYF
TGTGCCAGCAGTTTTCGCAGGGGGCGTCTCGAGCAGTACTTC
>many|TRBJ2-3|TRBD2|TRBV28
CASDPAGLAGGYTDTQYF
TGTGCCAGCGATCCCGCGGGACTAGCGGGAGGATACACAGATACGCAGTATTTT
>-|TRBJ1-1|-|TRBV12-3/TRBV12-4
CASSGPTANTEAFF
TGTGCCAGCAGTGGCCCGACAGCGAACACTGAAGCTTTCTTT
>many|TRBJ2-3|TRBD2|TRBV29-1
CSVGGSTDTQYF
TGCAGCGTGGGGGGGTCCACAGATACGCAGTATTTT
>many|TRBJ2-2|-|TRBV6-5
CASSWGPGRETGELFF
TGTGCCAGCAGTTGGGGGCCAGGGCGCGAGACCGGGGAGCTGTTTTTT
>medium-sized|TRBJ1-1|-|TRBV6-2/TRBV6-3
CASSDVNTEAFF
TGTGCCAGTTCGGACGTGAACACTGAAGCTTTCTTT
>many|TRBJ1-2|-|TRBV5-1
CASSLAPQFYGYTF
TGCGCCAGCAGCTTGGCCCCGCAGTTCTATGGCTACACCTTC
>-|TRBJ2-5|-|TRBV7-2
CASSLSLGETQYF
TGTGCCAGCAGCTTATCACTAGGAGAGACCCAGTACTTC
>many|TRBJ2-1|-|TRBV24-1
CATSGINEQFF
TGTGCCACATCCGGGATCAATGAGCAGTTCTTC
>few|TRBJ2-7|-|TRBV7-9
CASSLQAGSSVQYF
TGTGCCAGCAGCTTACAGGCAGGCTCATCGGTGCAGTACTTC
>many|TRBJ2-1|-|TRBV20-1
CSAPRDTLRYEQFF
TGCAGTGCTCCACGGGACACTCTACGCTATGAGCAGTTCTTC
>medium-sized|TRBJ2-7|-|TRBV20-1
CSARDLYEQYF
TGCAGTGCTAGAGATCTGTACGAGCAGTACTTC
>many|TRBJ2-7|-|TRBV2
CASSFRGTSSYEQYF
TGTGCCAGCAGTTTCCGCGGGACGAGCTCCTACGAGCAGTACTTC
>many|TRBJ2-5|-|TRBV15
CATSRGSGEETQYF
TGTGCCACCAGCAGAGGGAGCGGTGAAGAGACCCAGTACTTC
>many|TRBJ1-1|-|TRBV7-9
CASSLWADGRRTEAFF
TGTGCCAGCAGCTTATGGGCAGACGGAAGAAGGACTGAAGCTTTCTTT
>-|TRBJ2-1|-|TRBV20-1
CSATTGWRSYNEQFF
TGCAGTGCTACCACAGGTTGGAGATCCTACAATGAGCAGTTCTTC
>many|TRBJ1-1|-|TRBV28
CASSEGGLNTEAFF
TGTGCCAGCAGCGAAGGGGGTTTGAACACTGAAGCTTTCTTT
>medium-sized|TRBJ2-1|TRBD1|TRBV28
CASGGGQGWNEQFF
TGTGCCAGCGGAGGGGGACAGGGATGGAATGAGCAGTTCTTC
>medium-sized|TRBJ2-3|-|TRBV2
CASSSAGDTQYF
TGTGCCAGCTCATCCGCCGGGGATACGCAGTATTTT
>many|TRBJ2-1|TRBD2|TRBV6-1
CASTRDGLAGGNEQFF
TGTGCCAGCACCCGAGACGGACTAGCGGGGGGCAATGAGCAGTTCTTC
>many|TRBJ2-7|-|TRBV6-6
CASSPRGEQYF
TGTGCCAGCAGTCCACGGGGCGAGCAGTACTTC
>many|TRBJ2-1|TRBD2|TRBV7-3
CASSLTSGSSNEQFF
TGTGCCAGCAGCTTGACTAGCGGGAGTAGCAATGAGCAGTTCTTC
>many|TRBJ1-2|TRBD1|TRBV20-1
CSARTPGQADYGYTF
TGCAGTGCTAGAACGCCCGGACAGGCCGACTATGGCTACACCTTC